Listed here is a single T cell receptor (beta chain). Its antigen is currently not known. No clone much larger than this one lies a single base away; base qualities are absent. From cysteine to phenylalanine, the CDR3 is 14 amino acids long. Only CDR3 DNA remains: 42 bases, in frame from the first base. V is pared back by 4 bases and J by 5 bases, with 17 bases lying between the germline termini. From a lookup of the germline V gene, CDR1 and CDR2 are SQVTM and ANQGSEA. This sample stems from a study of blood T cells in healthy people across ages (dated by TCRdb to the mid-2010s). Study-level background: In model experiments, roughly one uniquely barcoded TCR beta cDNA molecule per two T cells was captured by template switching. Using deep sequencing normalized with unique cDNA molecular identifiers, the study measured how TCR beta repertoire diversity changes with age. Four age groups were formed from the donors: young (average about 17 years), middle-aged (roughly 38), aged (about 62) and long-lived (about 80). To avoid experimental bias, donors of different ages were randomly spread across the sequencing lanes. The study analyzed two additional independent replicas of 1 million unique cDNA reads from the same blood draw for two donors, one aged 18 to 29 and one aged 80 or older.

The library was prepared using 5' RACE. The sequencer listed for this sample is Illumina HiSeq 2500. The second PCR ran for about 6 to 12 cycles and used a J-beta primer mix along with a sample-barcoded 5' primer. Each TCR beta cDNA molecule received a unique molecular identifier from a template-switch 5' adaptor carrying 12 random nucleotides. Each sample yielded at least 2.5 million CDR3-containing paired-end reads. First-strand cDNA synthesis was performed from all RNA using the Mint cDNA synthesis kit, with priming by a TRBC-specific oligonucleotide. After uracil-DNA glycosylase treatment, a first 18-cycle PCR used universal primers M1SS and BC2_uni_R on all cDNA. Concerning the study's data processing: For normalization, 1 million high-quality reads were randomly selected from each sample, with every read carrying a distinct molecular identifier. Instead of being binned into consensus sequences, reads with shared molecular identifiers were discarded. CDR3 identification, clonotype clustering and error correction used MiTCR with a Q25 quality threshold and the strictest error-elimination algorithm. A nonparametric unseen species model with Euler transformation was used to estimate a lower bound on total TCR beta diversity. Through fastp at Q25 and MiXCR, TCRdb rebuilt clones from the public reads, retaining in-frame beta chains. Identical CDR3 protein sequences are pooled into one entry, listed with their most common genes and DNA. These V and J calls rely on TCRdb rather than the paper's analysis. In this sample the table shows fewer than 700,000 distinct CDR3 sequences, around 48% of which occur a single time. In total, the top ten clones hold just under 25% of the sample.

The donors were 40 or so Caucasian individuals from Russia, aged roughly 6 to 90 years, who were systemically healthy. Each donor gave about 9.8 milliliters of peripheral blood, drawn into EDTA-treated Vacutainer tubes. Ficoll-Paque density-gradient centrifugation was used to isolate PBMCs, with at least 6.5 million obtained per sample. Total RNA, at least 5 micrograms per sample, was extracted from PBMCs with Trizol reagent. The percentages of naive CD45RAhigh/CD27high T cells were determined by flow cytometry on a PBMC aliquot from every donor. On the study overall, not on this receptor specifically: A strong correlation was found between observed TCR beta diversity and the percentage of naive T cells measured by flow cytometry. Compared with the aged group, the long-lived group had more naive CD4+ T cells, fewer expanded clones and increased TCR diversity, suggesting age selection. Donor CMV infection status was unknown, potentially confounding age-related changes in expanded clonotypes. As age increased, observed TCR beta diversity per million T cells dropped in a roughly linear way, and a significant reduction was already evident by age about 36. Estimates of total diversity from one million sequenced T cells were regarded as lower bounds and underestimates. Since profiling was done on bulk unsorted PBMCs, naive and antigen-experienced compartments could not be conclusively compared.

Source material: blood. The rearranged segments are TRBV29-1 and TRBJ1-1; TRBD1 is possibly the D segment (6 matching bases). The sequence derives from a man at least 80 years old in good health. The DNA sequence is given as TGCAGCGTTGGTACGGGGGGCGGAGGAACTGAAGCTTTCTTT. This codes for CSVGTGGGGTEAFF.